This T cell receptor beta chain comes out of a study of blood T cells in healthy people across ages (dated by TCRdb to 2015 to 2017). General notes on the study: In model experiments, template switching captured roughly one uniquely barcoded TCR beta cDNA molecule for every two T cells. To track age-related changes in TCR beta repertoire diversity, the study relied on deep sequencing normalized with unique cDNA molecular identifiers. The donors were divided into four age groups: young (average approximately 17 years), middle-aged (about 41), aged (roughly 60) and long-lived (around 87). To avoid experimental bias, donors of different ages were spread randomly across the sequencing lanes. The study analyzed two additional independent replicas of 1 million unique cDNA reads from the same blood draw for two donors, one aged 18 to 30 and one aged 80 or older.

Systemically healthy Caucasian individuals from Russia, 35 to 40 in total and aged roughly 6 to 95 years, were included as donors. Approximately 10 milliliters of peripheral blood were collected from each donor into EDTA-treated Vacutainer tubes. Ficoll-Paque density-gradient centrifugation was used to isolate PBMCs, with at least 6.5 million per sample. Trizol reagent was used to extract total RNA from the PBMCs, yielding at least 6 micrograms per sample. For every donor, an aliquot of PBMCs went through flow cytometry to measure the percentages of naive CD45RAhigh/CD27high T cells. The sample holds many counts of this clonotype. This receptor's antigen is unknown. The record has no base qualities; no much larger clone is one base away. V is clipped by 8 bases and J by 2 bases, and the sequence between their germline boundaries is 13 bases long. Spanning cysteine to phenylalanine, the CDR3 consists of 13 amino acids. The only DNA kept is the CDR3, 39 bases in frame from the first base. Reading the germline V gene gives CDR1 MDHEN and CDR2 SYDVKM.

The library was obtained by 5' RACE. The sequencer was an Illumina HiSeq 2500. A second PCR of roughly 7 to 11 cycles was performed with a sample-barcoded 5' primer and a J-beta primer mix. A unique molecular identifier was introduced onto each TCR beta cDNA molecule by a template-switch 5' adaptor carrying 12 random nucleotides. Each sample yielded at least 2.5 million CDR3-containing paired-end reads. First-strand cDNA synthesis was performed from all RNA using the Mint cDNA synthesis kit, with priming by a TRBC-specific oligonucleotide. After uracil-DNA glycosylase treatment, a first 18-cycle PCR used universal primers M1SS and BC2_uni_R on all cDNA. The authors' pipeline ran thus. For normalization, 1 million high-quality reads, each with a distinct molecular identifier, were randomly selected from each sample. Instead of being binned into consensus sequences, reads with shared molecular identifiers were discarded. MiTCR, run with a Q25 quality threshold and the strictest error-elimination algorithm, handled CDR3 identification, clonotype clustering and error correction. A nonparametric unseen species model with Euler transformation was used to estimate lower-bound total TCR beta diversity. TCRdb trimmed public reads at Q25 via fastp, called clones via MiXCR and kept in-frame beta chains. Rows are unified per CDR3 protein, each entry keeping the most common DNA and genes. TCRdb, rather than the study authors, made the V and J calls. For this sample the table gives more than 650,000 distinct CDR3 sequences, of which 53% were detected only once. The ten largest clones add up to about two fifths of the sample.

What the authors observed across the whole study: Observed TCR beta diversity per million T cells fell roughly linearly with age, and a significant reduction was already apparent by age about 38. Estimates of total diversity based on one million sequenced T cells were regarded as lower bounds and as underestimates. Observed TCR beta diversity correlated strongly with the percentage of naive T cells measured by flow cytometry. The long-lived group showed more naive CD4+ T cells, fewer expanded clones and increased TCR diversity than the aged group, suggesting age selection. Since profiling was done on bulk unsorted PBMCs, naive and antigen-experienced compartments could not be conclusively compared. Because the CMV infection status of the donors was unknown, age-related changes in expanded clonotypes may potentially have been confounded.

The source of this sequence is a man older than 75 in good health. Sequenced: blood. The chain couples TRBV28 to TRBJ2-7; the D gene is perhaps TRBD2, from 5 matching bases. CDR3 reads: CASATTGTYEQYF. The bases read TGTGCCAGCGCCACCACCGGGACCTACGAGCAGTACTTC.